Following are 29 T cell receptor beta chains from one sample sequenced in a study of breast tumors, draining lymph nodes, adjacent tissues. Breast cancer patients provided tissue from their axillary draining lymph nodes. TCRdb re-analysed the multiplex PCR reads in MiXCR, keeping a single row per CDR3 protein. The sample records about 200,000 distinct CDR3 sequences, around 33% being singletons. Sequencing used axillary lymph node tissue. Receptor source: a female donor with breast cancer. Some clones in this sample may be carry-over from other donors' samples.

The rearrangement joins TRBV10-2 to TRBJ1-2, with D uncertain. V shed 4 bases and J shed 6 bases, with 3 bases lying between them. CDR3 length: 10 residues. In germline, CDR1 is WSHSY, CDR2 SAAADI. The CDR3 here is CASSGDGYTF. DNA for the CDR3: TGCGCCAGCAGTGGGGATGGCTACACCTTC.

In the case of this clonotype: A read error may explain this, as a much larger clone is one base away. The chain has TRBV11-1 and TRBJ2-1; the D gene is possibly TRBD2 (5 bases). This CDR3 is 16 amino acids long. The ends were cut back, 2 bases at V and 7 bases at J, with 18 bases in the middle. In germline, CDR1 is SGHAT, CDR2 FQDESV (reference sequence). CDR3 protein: CASSLLGAALGNEQFF. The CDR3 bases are TGTGCCAGCAGCTTACTGGGAGCGGCACTAGGGAATGAGCAGTTCTTC. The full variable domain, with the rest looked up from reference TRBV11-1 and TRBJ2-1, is EAEVAQSPRYKITEKSQAVAFWCDPISGHATLYWYRQILGQGPELLVQFQDESVVDDSQLPKDRFSAERLKGVDSTLKIQPAELGDSAMYLCASSLLGAALGNEQFFGPGTRLTVL.

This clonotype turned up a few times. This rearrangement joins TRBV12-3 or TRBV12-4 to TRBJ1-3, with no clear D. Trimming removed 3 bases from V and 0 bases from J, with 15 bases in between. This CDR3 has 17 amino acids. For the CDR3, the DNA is TGTGCCAGCAGTTTGAAGGAGGACGTATACTCTGGAAACACCATATATTTT. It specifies CASSLKEDVYSGNTIYF.

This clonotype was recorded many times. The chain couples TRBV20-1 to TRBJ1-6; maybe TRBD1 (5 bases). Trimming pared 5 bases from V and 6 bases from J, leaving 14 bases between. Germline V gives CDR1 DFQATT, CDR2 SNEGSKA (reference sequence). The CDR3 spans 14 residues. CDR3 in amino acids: CSAVRQQANSPLHF. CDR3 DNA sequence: TGCAGTGCTGTTCGACAGCAGGCTAATTCACCCCTCCACTTT.

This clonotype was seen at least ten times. The CDR3 loop is CASSLRRGSGTDTQYF. For the CDR3, the DNA is TGTGCCAGCAGCTTACGGCGCGGCAGCGGCACAGATACGCAGTATTTT. This sequence joins TRBV7-2 and TRBJ2-3, with D unclear. The CDR3 runs 16 residues. CDR1 and CDR2 (germline): SGHTA, FQGNSA. Trimming left V 2 bases short and J 1 base short, with 13 bases between.

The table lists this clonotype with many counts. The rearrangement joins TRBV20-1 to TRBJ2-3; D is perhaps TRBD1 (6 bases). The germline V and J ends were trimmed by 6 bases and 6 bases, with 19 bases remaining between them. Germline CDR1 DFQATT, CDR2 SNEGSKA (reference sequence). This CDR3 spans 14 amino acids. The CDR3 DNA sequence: TGCAGTGCCCCGTTCCGACAGGTTGCGGATACGCAGTATTTT. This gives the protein CSAPFRQVADTQYF.

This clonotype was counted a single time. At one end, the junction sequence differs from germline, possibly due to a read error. CDR3 in amino acids: CASGLGVRGNNQPQHF. CDR3 DNA sequence: TGTGCCAGCGGTTTGGGGGTGAGGGGAAACAATCAGCCCCAGCATTTT. The V and J genes are TRBV12-3 or TRBV12-4 and TRBJ1-5; D might be TRBD1 (5 bases). CDR3 length equals 16 residues.

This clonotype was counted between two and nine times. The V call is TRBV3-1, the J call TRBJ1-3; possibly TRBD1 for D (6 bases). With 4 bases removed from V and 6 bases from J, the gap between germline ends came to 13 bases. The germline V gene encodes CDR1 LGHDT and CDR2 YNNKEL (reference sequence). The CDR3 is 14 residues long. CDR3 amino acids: CASSPDSGTNTIYF. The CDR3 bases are TGTGCCAGCAGCCCGGACAGTGGGACAAACACCATATATTTT.

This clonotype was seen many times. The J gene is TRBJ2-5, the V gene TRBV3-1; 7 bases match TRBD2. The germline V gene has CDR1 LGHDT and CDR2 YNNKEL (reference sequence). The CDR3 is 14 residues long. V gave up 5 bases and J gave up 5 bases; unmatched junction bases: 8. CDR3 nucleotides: TGTGCCAGCAGCACAACTAGCGTGGGGGAGACCCAGTACTTC. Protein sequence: CASSTTSVGETQYF.

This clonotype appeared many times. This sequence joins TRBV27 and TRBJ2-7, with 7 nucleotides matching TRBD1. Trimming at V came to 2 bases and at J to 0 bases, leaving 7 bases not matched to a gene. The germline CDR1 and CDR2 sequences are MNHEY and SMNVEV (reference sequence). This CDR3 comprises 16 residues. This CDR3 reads CASSLPGQADSYEQYF. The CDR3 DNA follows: TGTGCCAGCAGTTTACCAGGACAGGCGGACTCCTACGAGCAGTACTTC.

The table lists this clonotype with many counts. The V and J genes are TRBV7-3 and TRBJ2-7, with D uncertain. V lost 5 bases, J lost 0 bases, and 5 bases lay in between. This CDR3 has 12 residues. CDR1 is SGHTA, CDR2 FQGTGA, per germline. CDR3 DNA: TGTGCCAGCAGCCGGCGCTCCTACGAGCAGTACTTC. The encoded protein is CASSRRSYEQYF.

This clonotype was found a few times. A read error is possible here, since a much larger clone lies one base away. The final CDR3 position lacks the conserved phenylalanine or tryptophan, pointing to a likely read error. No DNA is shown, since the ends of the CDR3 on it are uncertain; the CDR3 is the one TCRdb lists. The CDR3 spells CASSPGRKGETQCL. The V gene is TRBV7-9, the J gene TRBJ2-5; the table's TRBD1 call for D was not verified on the DNA. CDR1 and CDR2 from the germline V gene are SEHNR and FQNEAQ (reference sequence). A total of 14 residues make up the CDR3, ends included.

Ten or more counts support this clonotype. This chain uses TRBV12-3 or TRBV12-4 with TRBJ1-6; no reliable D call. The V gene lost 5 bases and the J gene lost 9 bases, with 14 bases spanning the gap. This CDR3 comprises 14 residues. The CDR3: CASSIKPNGSPLHF. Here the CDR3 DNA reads TGTGCCAGCAGTATAAAGCCAAATGGTTCACCCCTCCACTTT.

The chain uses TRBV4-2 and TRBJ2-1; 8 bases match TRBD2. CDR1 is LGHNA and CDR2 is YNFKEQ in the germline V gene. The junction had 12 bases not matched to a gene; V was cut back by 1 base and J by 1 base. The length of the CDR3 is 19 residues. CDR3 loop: CASSQALRSGGTSYNEQFF. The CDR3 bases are TGTGCCAGCAGCCAAGCCCTCAGGAGCGGGGGAACATCCTACAATGAGCAGTTCTTC.

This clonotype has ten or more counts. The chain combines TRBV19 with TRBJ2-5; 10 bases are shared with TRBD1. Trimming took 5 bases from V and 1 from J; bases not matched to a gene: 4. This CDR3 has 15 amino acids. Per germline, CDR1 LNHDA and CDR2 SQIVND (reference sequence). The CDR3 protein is CASSADRGFQETQYF. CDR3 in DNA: TGTGCCAGTAGTGCGGACAGGGGGTTCCAAGAGACCCAGTACTTC.

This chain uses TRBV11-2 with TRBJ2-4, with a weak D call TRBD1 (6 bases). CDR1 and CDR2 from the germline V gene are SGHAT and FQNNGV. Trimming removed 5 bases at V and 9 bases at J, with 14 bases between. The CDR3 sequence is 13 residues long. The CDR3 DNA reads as TGTGCCAGCAGCCATACAGGGCAAACCATTCAGTACTTC. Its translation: CASSHTGQTIQYF.

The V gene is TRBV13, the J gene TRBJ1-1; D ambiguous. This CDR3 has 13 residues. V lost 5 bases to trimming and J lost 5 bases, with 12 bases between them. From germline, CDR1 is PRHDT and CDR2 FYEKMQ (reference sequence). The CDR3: CASSPCRRTEAFF. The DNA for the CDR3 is TGTGCCAGCAGCCCGTGTCGCCGTACTGAAGCTTTCTTT.

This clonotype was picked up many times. The CDR3 region has the DNA TGTGCCAGCAGCTTGGGCTGGGGCGGCGTCTACGAGCAGTACTTC. Amino acids: CASSLGWGGVYEQYF. The V and J genes are TRBV5-6 and TRBJ2-7, with D perhaps matching TRBD1 (5 bases). The CDR3 is 15 amino acids. The V gene lost 0 bases and the J gene lost 3 bases, with 13 bases spanning the gap. Per the germline V gene, CDR1 is SGHDT and CDR2 is YYEEEE.

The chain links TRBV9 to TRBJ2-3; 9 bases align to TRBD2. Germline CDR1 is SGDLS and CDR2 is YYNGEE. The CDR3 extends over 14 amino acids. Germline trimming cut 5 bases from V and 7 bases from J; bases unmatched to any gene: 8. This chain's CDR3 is CASRGSGRGNTQYF. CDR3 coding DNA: TGTGCCAGCAGAGGTAGCGGGAGAGGAAATACGCAGTATTTT.

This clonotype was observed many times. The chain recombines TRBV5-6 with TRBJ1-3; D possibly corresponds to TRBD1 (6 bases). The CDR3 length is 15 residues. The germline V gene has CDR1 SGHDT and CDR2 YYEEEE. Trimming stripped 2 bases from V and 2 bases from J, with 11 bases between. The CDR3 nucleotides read TGTGCCAGCAGCTTTCAGGGGACGGCTGGAAACACCATATATTTT. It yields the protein CASSFQGTAGNTIYF.

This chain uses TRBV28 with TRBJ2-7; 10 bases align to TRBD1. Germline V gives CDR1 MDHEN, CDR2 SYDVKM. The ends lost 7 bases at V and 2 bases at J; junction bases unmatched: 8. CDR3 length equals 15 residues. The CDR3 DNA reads TGTGCCAGCAAGGGCGCCGGGACAGGGGCCTACGAGCAGTACTTC. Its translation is CASKGAGTGAYEQYF.

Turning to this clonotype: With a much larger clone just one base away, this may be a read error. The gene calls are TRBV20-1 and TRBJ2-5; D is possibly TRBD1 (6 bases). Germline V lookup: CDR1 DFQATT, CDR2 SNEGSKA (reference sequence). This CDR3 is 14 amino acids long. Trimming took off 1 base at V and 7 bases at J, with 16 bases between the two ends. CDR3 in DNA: TGCAGTGCTAGAGTGTTTGGGGGCGAAGCGACCCAGTACTTC. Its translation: CSARVFGGEATQYF.

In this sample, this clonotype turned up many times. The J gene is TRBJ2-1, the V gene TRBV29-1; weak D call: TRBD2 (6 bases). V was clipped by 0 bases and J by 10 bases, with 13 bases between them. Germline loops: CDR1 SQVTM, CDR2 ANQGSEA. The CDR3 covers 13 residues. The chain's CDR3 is CSVEEGRGGEQFF. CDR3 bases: TGCAGCGTTGAAGAGGGGCGGGGCGGCGAGCAGTTCTTC.

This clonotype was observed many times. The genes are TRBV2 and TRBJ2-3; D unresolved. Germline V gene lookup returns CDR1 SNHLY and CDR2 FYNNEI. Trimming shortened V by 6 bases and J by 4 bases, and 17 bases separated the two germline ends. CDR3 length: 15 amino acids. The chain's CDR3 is CASSAEQYLADTQYF. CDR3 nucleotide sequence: TGTGCCAGCAGCGCGGAACAGTATTTGGCAGATACGCAGTATTTT.

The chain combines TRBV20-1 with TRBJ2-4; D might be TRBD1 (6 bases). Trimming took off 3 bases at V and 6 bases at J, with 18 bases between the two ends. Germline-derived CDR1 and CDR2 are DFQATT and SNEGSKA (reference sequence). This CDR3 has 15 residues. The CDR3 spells CSASPNRVPTNIQYF. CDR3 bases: TGCAGTGCTAGCCCAAACAGGGTTCCCACAAACATTCAGTACTTC.

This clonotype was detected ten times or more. The CDR3: CASRPQRGDQFF. CDR3 sequence (DNA): TGTGCCAGCAGACCTCAGCGGGGCGACCAGTTCTTC. V and J are TRBV12-3 or TRBV12-4 and TRBJ2-1; 7 nucleotides line up with TRBD2. V lost 6 bases and J lost 13; bases outside the gene matches: 9. The CDR3 sequence is 12 residues long.

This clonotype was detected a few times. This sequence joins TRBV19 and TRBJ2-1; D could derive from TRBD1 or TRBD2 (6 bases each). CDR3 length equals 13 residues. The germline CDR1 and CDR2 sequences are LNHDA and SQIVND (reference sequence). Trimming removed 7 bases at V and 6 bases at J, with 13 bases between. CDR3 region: CASTPKGGNEQFF. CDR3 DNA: TGTGCCAGTACCCCGAAGGGGGGCAATGAGCAGTTCTTC.

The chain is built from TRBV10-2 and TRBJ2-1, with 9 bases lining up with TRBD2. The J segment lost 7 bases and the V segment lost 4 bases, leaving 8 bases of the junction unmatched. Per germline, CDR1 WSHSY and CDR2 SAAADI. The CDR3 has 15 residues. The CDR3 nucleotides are TGCGCCAGCAGTGGGGGAGCTAGCGGGGAAAATGAGCAGTTCTTC. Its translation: CASSGGASGENEQFF.

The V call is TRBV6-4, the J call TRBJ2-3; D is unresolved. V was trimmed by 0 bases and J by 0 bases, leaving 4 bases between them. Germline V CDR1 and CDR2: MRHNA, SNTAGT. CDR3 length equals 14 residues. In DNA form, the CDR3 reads TGTGCCAGCAGTGACTCCGGGAGCACAGATACGCAGTATTTT. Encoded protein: CASSDSGSTDTQYF.